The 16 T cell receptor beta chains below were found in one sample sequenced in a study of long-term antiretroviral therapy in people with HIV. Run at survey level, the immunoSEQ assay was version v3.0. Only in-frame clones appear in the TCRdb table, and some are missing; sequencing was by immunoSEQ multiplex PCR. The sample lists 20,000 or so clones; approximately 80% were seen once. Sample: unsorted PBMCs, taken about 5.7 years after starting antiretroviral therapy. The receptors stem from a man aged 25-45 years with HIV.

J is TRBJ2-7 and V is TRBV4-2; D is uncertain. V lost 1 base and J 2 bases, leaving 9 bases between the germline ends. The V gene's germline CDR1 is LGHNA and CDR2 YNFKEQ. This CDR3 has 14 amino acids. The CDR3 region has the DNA TGTGCCAGCAGCCAAGTTCCAGGTGCCTACGAGCAGTACTTC. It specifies CASSQVPGAYEQYF.

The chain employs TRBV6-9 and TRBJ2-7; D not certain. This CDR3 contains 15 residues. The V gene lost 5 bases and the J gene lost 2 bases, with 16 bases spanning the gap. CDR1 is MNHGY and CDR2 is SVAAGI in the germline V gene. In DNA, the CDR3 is TGTGCCAGCAGTGAATATGAAAAGGGCACCTACGAGCAGTACTTC. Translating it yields CASSEYEKGTYEQYF.

CDR3 loop: CASSRQARDYGYTF. The CDR3 DNA sequence: TGTGCCAGCAGCAGACAGGCACGGGACTATGGCTACACCTTC. This chain links TRBV5-6 with TRBJ1-2, with D possibly TRBD1 on 6 matching bases. Germline values: CDR1 SGHDT, CDR2 YYEEEE. Trimming shortened V by 4 bases and J by 3 bases, and 13 bases separated the two germline ends. This CDR3 region has 14 residues.

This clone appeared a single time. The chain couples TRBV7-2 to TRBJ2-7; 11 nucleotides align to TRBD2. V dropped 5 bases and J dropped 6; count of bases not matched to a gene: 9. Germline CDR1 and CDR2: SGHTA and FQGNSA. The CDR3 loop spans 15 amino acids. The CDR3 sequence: CASSLLAGGPSEQYF. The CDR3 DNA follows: TGTGCCAGCAGCCTCTTAGCGGGGGGGCCCTCCGAGCAGTACTTC.

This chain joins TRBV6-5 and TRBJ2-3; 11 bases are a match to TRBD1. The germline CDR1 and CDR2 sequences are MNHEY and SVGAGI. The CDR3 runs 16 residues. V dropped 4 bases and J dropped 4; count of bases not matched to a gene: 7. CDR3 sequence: CASSWGWTGGADTQYF. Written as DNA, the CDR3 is TGTGCCAGCAGTTGGGGTTGGACAGGGGGCGCAGATACGCAGTATTTT.

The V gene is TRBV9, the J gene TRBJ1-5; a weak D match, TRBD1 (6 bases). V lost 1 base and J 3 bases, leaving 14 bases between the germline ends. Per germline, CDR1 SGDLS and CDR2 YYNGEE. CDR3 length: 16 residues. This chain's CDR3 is CASSVIYTGFNQPQHF. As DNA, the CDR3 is TGTGCCAGCAGCGTAATCTATACAGGGTTCAATCAGCCCCAGCATTTT. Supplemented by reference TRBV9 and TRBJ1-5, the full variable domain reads DSGVTQTPKHLITATGQRVTLRCSPRSGDLSVYWYQQSLDQGLQFLIQYYNGEERAKGNILERFSAQQFPDLHSELNLSSLELGDSALYFCASSVIYTGFNQPQHFGDGTRLSIL.

The CDR3 bases are TGTGCCAGCAGTTTAGATATAGGGGGGTACCAAGAGACCCAGTACTTC. Protein: CASSLDIGGYQETQYF. This chain joins TRBV6-5 and TRBJ2-5; D may correspond to TRBD1 or TRBD2 (6 bases each). Between the trimmed V and J ends, which lost 4 bases and 0 bases, there was a span of 15 bases. This CDR3 has 16 residues. Germline-derived CDR1 and CDR2 are MNHEY and SVGAGI.

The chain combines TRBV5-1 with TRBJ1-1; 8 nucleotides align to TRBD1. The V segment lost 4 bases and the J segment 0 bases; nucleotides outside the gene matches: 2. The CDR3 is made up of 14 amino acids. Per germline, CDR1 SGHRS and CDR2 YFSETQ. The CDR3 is CASSPTGVNTEAFF. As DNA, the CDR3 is TGCGCCAGCAGCCCGACAGGGGTGAACACTGAAGCTTTCTTT.

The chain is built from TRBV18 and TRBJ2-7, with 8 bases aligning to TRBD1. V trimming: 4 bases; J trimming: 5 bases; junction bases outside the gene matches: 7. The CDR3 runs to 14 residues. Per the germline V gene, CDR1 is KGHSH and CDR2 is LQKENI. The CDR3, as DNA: TGTGCCAGCTCACGACAGGGGCTAGGTAACGAGCAGTACTTC. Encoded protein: CASSRQGLGNEQYF.

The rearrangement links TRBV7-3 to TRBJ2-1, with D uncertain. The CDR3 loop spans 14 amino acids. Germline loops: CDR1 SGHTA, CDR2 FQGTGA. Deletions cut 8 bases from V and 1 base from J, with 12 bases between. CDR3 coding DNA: TGTGCCAGCGGCCCGGACCTTTCCTACAATGAGCAGTTCTTC. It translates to CASGPDLSYNEQFF.

The CDR3 loop reads CASNLNLMGDTEAFF. The CDR3 nucleotides are TGTGCCAGCAACCTCAACCTTATGGGGGACACTGAAGCTTTCTTT. The gene calls are TRBV6-1 and TRBJ1-1; D may be TRBD1 (5 bases). V lost 7 bases and J 3 bases, leaving 18 bases between the germline ends. Germline V CDR1 and CDR2: MNHNS, SASEGT. The CDR3 sequence is 15 residues long.

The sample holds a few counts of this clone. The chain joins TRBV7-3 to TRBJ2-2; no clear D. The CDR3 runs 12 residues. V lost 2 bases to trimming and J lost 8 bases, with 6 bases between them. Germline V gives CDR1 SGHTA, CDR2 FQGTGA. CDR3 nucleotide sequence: TGTGCCAGCAGCTTACGGTTGGGGGAGCTGTTTTTT. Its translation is CASSLRLGELFF.

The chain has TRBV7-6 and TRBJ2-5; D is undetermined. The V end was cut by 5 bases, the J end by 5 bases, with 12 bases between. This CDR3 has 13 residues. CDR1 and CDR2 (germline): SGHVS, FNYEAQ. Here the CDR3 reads CASSPRRAETQYF. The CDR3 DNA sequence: TGTGCCAGCAGCCCCCGCCGAGCCGAGACCCAGTACTTC. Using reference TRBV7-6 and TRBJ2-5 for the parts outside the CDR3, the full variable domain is GAGVSQSPRYKVTKRGQDVALRCDPISGHVSLYWYRQALGQGPEFLTYFNYEAQQDKSGLPNDRFSAERPEGSISTLTIQRTEQRDSAMYRCASSPRRAETQYFGPGTRLLVL.

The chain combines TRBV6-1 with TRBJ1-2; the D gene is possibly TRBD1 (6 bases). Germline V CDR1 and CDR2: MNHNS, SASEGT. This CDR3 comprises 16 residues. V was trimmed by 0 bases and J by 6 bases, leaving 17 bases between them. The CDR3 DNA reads TGTGCCAGCAGTGAAGCGGGAGAGAGGAGGGGGGATGGCTACACCTTC. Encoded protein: CASSEAGERRGDGYTF.

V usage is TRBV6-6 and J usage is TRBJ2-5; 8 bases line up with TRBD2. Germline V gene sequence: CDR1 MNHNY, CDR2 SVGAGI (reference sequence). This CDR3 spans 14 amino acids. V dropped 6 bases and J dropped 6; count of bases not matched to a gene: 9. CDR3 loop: CASRQPGSGKTQYF. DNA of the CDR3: TGTGCCAGCAGGCAGCCGGGTAGCGGGAAGACCCAGTACTTC.

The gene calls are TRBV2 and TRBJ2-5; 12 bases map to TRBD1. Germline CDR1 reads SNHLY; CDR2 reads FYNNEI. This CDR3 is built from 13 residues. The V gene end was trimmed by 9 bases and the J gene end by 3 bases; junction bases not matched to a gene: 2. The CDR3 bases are TGTGCCAGGGGACAGGGGGCGGAAGAGACCCAGTACTTC. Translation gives CARGQGAEETQYF.